This TCR beta chain was recorded in a study of cytomegalovirus exposure and HLA in healthy donors. PCR primers comprised 60 Vbeta and 13 Jbeta primers. Some clones are missing from TCRdb's copy, which holds only in-frame ones; the method was immunoSEQ multiplex PCR. The sample consists of some 190,000 clones, more than 75% of them appearing once. Trimming left V 3 bases short and J 1 base short, with 9 bases between. The CDR3 loop spans 14 amino acids. Germline CDR1 and CDR2: MDHEN and SYDVKM. The receptor was isolated from a woman aged 50 to 60 in good health and CMV-seronegative. The chain is built from TRBV28 and TRBJ1-1; no clear D. The material sequenced was PBMCs. The CDR3 DNA is TGTGCCAGCAGTTTCAGGAGGGAGAACACTGAAGCTTTCTTT. Protein: CASSFRRENTEAFF.